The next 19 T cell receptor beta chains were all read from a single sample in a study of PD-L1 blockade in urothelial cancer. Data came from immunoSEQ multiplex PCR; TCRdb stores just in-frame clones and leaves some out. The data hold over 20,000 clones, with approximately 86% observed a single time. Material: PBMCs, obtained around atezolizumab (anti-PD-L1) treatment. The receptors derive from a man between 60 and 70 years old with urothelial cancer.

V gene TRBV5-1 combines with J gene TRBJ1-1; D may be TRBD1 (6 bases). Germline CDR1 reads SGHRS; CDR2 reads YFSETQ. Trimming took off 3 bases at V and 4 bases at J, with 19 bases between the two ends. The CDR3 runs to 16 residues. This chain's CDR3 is CASSSNRVSWTTEAFF. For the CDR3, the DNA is TGCGCCAGCAGCTCAAACAGGGTTTCGTGGACCACTGAAGCTTTCTTT.

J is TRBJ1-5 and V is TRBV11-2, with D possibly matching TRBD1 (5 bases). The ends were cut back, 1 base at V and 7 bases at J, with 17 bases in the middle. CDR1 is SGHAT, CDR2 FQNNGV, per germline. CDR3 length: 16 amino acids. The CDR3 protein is CASSLGSRVTSQPQHF. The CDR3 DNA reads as TGTGCCAGCAGCTTAGGGTCCAGGGTAACAAGCCAGCCCCAGCATTTT.

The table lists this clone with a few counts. The DNA of the CDR3 is TGTGCCTGGAGTGTACGTGGCAGGGGGCTTGGCTTCAATCAGCCCCAGCATTTT. It translates to CAWSVRGRGLGFNQPQHF. This chain uses TRBV30 with TRBJ1-5, with 8 bases aligning to TRBD1. Germline V gene data show CDR1 as GTSNPN and CDR2 as SVGIG (reference sequence). V shed 0 bases, J shed 3 bases, and the junction held 13 bases outside the gene matches. CDR3 length: 18 residues. Drawing the rest from reference TRBV30 and TRBJ1-5, the complete variable domain is SQTIHQWPATLVQPVGSPLSLECTVEGTSNPNLYWYRQAAGRGLQLLFYSVGIGQISSEVPQNLSASRPQDRQFILSSKKLLLSDSGFYLCAWSVRGRGLGFNQPQHFGDGTRLSIL.

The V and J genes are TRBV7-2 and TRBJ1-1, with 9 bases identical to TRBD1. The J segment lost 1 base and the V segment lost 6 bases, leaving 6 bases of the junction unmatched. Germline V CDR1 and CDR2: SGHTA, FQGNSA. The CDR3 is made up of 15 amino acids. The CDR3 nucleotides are TGTGCCAGCAGTTCCCGACAGGGGGGGAACACTGAAGCTTTCTTT. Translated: CASSSRQGGNTEAFF.

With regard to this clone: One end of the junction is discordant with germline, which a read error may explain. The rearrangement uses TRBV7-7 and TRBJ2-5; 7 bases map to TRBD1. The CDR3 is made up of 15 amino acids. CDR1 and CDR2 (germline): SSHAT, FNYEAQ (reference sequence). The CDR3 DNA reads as TGTGCTAGCAGTTTAGCCGGGACAGAGCAAGAGACCCAGTACTTC. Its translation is CASSLAGTEQETQYF. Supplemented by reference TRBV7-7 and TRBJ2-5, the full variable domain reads GAGVSQSPRYKVTKRGQDVTLRCDPISSHATLYWYQQALGQGPEFLTYFNYEAQPDKSGLPSDRFSAERPEGSISTLTIQRTEQRDSAMYRCASSLAGTEQETQYFGPGTRLLVL.

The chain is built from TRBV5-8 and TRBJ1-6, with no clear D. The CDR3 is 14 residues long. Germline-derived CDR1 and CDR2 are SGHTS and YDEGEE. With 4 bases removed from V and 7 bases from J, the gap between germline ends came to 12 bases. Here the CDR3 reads CASSERVANSPLHF. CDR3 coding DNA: TGTGCCAGCAGCGAACGGGTTGCCAATTCACCCCTCCACTTT. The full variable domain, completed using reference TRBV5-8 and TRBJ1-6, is EAGVTQSPTHLIKTRGQQATLRCSPISGHTSVYWYQQALGLGLQFLLWYDEGEERNRGNFPPRFSGRQFPNYSSELNVNALELEDSALYLCASSERVANSPLHFGNGTRLTVT.

The CDR3 bases are TGTGCCTGGAGTGGGCGGGACGGGACCTACGAGCAGTACTTC. This encodes CAWSGRDGTYEQYF. This chain joins TRBV30 and TRBJ2-7, with D tentatively TRBD2 (6 bases). Deletions cut 1 base from V and 2 bases from J, with 12 bases between. The CDR3 is made up of 14 amino acids. Germline V gene lookup returns CDR1 GTSNPN and CDR2 SVGIG (reference sequence).

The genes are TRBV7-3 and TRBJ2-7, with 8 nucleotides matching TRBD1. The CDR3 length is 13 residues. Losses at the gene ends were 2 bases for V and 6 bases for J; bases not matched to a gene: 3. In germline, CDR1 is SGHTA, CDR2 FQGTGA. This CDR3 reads CASSLLQGGEQYF. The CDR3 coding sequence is TGTGCCAGCAGCTTATTACAGGGGGGCGAGCAGTACTTC. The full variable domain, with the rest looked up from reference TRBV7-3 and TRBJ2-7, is GAGVSQTPSNKVTEKGKYVELRCDPISGHTALYWYRQSLGQGPEFLIYFQGTGAADDSGLPNDRFFAVRPEGSVSTLKIQRTERGDSAVYLCASSLLQGGEQYFGPGTRLTVT.

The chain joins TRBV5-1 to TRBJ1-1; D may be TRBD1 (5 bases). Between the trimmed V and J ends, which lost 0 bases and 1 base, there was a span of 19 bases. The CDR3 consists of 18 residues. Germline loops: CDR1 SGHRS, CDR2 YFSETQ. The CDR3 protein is CASSLEKRAGLKNTEAFF. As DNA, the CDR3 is TGCGCCAGCAGCTTGGAGAAAAGGGCGGGACTCAAGAACACTGAAGCTTTCTTT.

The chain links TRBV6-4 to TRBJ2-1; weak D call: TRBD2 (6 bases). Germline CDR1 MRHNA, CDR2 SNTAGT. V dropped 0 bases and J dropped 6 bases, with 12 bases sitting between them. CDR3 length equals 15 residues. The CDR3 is CASSDSRDASNEQFF. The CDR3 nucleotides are TGTGCCAGCAGTGACTCGCGGGATGCATCCAATGAGCAGTTCTTC.

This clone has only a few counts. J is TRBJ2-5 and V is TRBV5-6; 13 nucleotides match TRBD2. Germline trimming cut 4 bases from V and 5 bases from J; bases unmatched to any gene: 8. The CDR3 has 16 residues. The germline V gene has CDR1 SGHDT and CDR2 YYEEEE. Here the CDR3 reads CASSQRATSGRETQYF. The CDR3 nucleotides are TGTGCCAGCAGCCAGAGGGCGACTAGCGGGAGGGAGACCCAGTACTTC.

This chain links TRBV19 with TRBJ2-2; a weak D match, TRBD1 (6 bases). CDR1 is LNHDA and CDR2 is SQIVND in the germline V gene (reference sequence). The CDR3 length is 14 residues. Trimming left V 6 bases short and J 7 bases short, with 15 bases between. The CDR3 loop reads CASRDSPVVGELFF. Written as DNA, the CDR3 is TGTGCCAGTAGGGACAGTCCTGTGGTCGGGGAGCTGTTTTTT.

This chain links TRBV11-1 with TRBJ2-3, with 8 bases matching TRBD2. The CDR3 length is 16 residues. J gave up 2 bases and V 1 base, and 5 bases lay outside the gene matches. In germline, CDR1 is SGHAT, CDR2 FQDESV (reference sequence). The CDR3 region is CASSLGVAGNTDTQYF. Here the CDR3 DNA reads TGTGCCAGCAGCTTAGGAGTAGCGGGGAACACAGATACGCAGTATTTT.

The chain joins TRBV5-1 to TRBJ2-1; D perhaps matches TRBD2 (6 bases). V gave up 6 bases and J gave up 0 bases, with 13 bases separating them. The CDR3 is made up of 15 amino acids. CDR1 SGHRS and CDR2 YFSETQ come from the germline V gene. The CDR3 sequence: CASKPGVGSYNEQFF. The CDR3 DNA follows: TGCGCCAGCAAGCCGGGAGTGGGCTCCTACAATGAGCAGTTCTTC.

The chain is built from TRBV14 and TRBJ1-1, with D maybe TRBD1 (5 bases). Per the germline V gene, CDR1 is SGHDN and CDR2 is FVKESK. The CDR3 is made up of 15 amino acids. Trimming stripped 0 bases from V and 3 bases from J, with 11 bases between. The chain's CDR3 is CASSQDPAGHTEAFF. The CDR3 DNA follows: TGTGCCAGCAGCCAAGATCCGGCAGGGCACACTGAAGCTTTCTTT.

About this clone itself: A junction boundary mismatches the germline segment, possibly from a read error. CDR3 protein: CSVKDPGQGIDTGELFF. The DNA for the CDR3 is TGCAGCGTTAAAGACCCAGGGCAGGGGATAGACACCGGGGAGCTGTTTTTT. J is TRBJ2-2 and V is TRBV29-1; a weak D match, TRBD1 (6 bases). CDR3 size: 17 residues. Per the germline V gene, CDR1 is SQVTM and CDR2 is ANQGSEA.

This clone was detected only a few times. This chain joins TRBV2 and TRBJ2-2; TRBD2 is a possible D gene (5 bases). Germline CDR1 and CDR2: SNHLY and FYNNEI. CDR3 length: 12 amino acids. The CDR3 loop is CASTGGSGELFF. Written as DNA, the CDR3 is TGTGCTTCCACCGGAGGTTCCGGGGAGCTGTTTTTT. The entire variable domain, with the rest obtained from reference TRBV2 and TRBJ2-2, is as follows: EPEVTQTPSHQVTQMGQEVILRCVPISNHLYFYWYRQILGQKVEFLVSFYNNEISEKSEIFDDQFSVERPDGSNFTLKIRSTKLEDSAMYFCASTGGSGELFFGEGSRLTVL.

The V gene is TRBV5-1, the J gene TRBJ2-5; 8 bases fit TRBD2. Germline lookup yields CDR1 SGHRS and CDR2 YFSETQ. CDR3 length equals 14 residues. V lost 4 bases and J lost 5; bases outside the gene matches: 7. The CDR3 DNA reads TGCGCCAGCAGCGTCGGGGGGGCCAGGGAGACCCAGTACTTC. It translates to CASSVGGARETQYF.

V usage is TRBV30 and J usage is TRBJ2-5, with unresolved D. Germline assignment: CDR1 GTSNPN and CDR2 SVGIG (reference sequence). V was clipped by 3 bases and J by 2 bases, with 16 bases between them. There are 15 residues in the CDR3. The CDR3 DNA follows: TGTGCCTGGAGAGGTAGGTCTCCGCGGCAAGAGACCCAGTACTTC. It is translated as CAWRGRSPRQETQYF.